Listed here are 32 T cell receptor beta chains from one sample, sequenced in a study of blood T cells in healthy people across ages. Together with a sample-barcoded 5' primer, a J-beta primer mix was included in a second PCR lasting about 6 to 11 cycles. TCRdb used MiXCR to reprocess the 5' RACE reads, holding one entry per CDR3 protein. The sample lists 700,000 or so distinct CDR3 sequences, 40% to 45% occurring once. Sequenced input: blood. The receptor set was obtained from an elderly man in good health.

The V and J genes are TRBV25-1 and TRBJ2-3; TRBD1 aligns across 7 bases. This CDR3 spans 16 amino acids. Germline CDR1 MGHDK, CDR2 SYGVNS. J gave up 3 bases and V 5 bases, and 11 bases lay outside the gene matches. In DNA form, the CDR3 reads TGTGCCAGCAGTTCCCCGACAGGGCTTAAAACAGATACGCAGTATTTT. Translation gives CASSSPTGLKTDTQYF.

V gene TRBV20-1 combines with J gene TRBJ1-2, with 8 nucleotides matching TRBD1. V dropped 6 bases and J dropped 5; count of bases not matched to a gene: 8. Germline lookup yields CDR1 DFQATT and CDR2 SNEGSKA (reference sequence). The CDR3 loop spans 13 amino acids. CDR3 sequence: CSALGQGFYGYTF. The CDR3 region has the DNA TGCAGTGCCCTAGGACAGGGATTTTATGGCTACACCTTC.

The rearrangement uses TRBV7-6 and TRBJ2-7; possibly TRBD2 for D (5 bases). The CDR3 extends over 13 amino acids. The germline V and J ends were trimmed by 3 bases and 7 bases, with 13 bases remaining between them. Germline CDR1 SGHVS, CDR2 FNYEAQ. The CDR3 here is CASSFGVYNEQYF. In DNA form, the CDR3 reads TGTGCCAGCAGCTTCGGGGTGTACAATGAGCAGTACTTC.

This clonotype has just a few counts. This chain joins TRBV21-1 and TRBJ1-5; TRBD1, as called in the table, went unchecked against the DNA. TRBV21-1 is assigned pseudogene status. This CDR3 has 17 amino acids. CDR3 DNA: TGTGCCAGCAGGAATTTAACCGGGACAGGGATGAATCAGCCCCAGCATTTT. This encodes CASRNLTGTGMNQPQHF.

The gene calls are TRBV6-6 and TRBJ2-3; 8 bases are a match to TRBD2. The germline V gene has CDR1 MNHNY and CDR2 SVGAGI (reference sequence). The V gene end was trimmed by 7 bases and the J gene end by 1 base; junction bases not matched to a gene: 13. This CDR3 is 17 amino acids long. The CDR3 nucleotides are TGTGCCAGCACCCACGGCGGGGGGCGTCGTGGCACAGATACGCAGTATTTT. Its translation is CASTHGGGRRGTDTQYF.

The table lists this clonotype with a few counts. CDR3 protein: CASSPTRRQGNNEQFF. CDR3 bases: TGTGCCAGCAGTCCAACAAGGAGACAGGGGAACAATGAGCAGTTCTTC. The chain couples TRBV28 to TRBJ2-1; 8 nucleotides agree with TRBD1. Germline CDR1 and CDR2: MDHEN and SYDVKM. The CDR3 is 16 residues long. V trimming: 5 bases; J trimming: 5 bases; junction bases outside the gene matches: 11.

This clonotype was observed a few times. The V and J genes are TRBV12-3 or TRBV12-4 and TRBJ1-2, with TRBD1 identical over 9 bases. The CDR3 runs 14 residues. J was trimmed by 1 base and V by 7 bases; bases with no gene match: 4. The CDR3 loop reads CASTDRGINYGYTF. CDR3 in DNA: TGTGCCAGCACCGACAGGGGGATTAACTATGGCTACACCTTC.

This chain links TRBV29-1 with TRBJ1-5, with 8 positions matching TRBD1. Unmatched junction bases numbered 8, after V lost 7 bases and J lost 6 bases. This CDR3 has 13 amino acids. Germline V CDR1 and CDR2: SQVTM, ANQGSEA. The CDR3 reads CSAQGAAGQPQHF. The CDR3 DNA sequence: TGCAGCGCGCAGGGGGCCGCGGGTCAGCCCCAGCATTTT.

This clonotype was found many times. A much larger clone lies a single base off, so this may be a read error. This chain uses TRBV4-2 with TRBJ2-3, with D perhaps matching TRBD1 (5 bases). Trimming stripped 2 bases from V and 2 bases from J, with 8 bases between. CDR3 length equals 14 residues. Per germline, CDR1 LGHNA and CDR2 YNFKEQ. CDR3 region: CASSQRGNTDTQYF. CDR3 DNA sequence: TGTGCCAGCAGCCAAAGGGGAAACACAGATACGCAGTATTTT.

The rearrangement links TRBV7-9 to TRBJ1-1, with TRBD1 identical over 9 bases. CDR1 is SEHNR and CDR2 is FQNEAQ in the germline V gene (reference sequence). J was trimmed by 9 bases and V by 5 bases; bases with no gene match: 4. The CDR3 spans 12 residues. CDR3 sequence reads: CASSQGQGKAFF. The CDR3 nucleotides read TGTGCCAGCAGCCAGGGACAGGGAAAAGCTTTCTTT.

This clonotype was detected ten times or more. The chain uses TRBV6-1 and TRBJ2-3; D unclear. Trimming left V 8 bases short and J 2 bases short, with 5 bases between. This CDR3 contains 11 residues. Germline-derived CDR1 and CDR2 are MNHNS and SASEGT. The DNA for the CDR3 is TGTGCCAGCGAGCTCACAGATACGCAGTATTTT. Translation: CASELTDTQYF.

This clonotype was recorded a few times. V is TRBV7-2 and J is TRBJ1-2, with TRBD1 as a possible D gene (5 bases). Per germline, CDR1 SGHTA and CDR2 FQGNSA. V dropped 5 bases and J dropped 3 bases, with 16 bases sitting between them. The CDR3 is 15 amino acids. The CDR3 here is CASSRSTDVDYGYTF. Written as DNA, the CDR3 is TGTGCCAGCAGCCGTTCGACAGATGTTGACTATGGCTACACCTTC.

This clonotype was seen more than once but under ten times. The chain has TRBV3-1 and TRBJ2-1; TRBD2 matches at 14 bases. The J segment lost 9 bases and the V segment lost 4 bases, leaving 11 bases of the junction unmatched. Germline V CDR1 and CDR2: LGHDT, YNNKEL (reference sequence). This CDR3 has 17 residues. Here the CDR3 reads CASSPTAGTSGRSEQFF. The CDR3, as DNA: TGTGCCAGCAGCCCCACCGCCGGGACTAGCGGGAGAAGTGAGCAGTTCTTC.

The J gene is TRBJ1-2, the V gene TRBV5-1, with 8 bases matching TRBD1. CDR3 length: 15 residues. Trimming cost V 4 bases and J 1 base; bases outside gene matches: 6. Germline CDR1 is SGHRS and CDR2 is YFSETQ. CDR3 loop: CASSEGQGLNYGYTF. In nucleotides, the CDR3 is TGCGCCAGCAGCGAAGGACAGGGCCTTAACTATGGCTACACCTTC.

The chain couples TRBV7-6 to TRBJ2-1; 7 positions match TRBD2. V was pared by 2 bases and J by 8 bases, with 12 bases of the junction left unmatched. In germline, CDR1 is SGHVS, CDR2 FNYEAQ. The CDR3 is made up of 16 amino acids. CDR3 nucleotides: TGTGCCAGCAGCTTACAAGTGGTGGTAGGGAGGGATGAGCAGTTCTTC. Encoded protein: CASSLQVVVGRDEQFF.

The chain joins TRBV5-6 to TRBJ2-1; 8 bases fit TRBD2. Germline CDR1 and CDR2: SGHDT and YYEEEE. J was trimmed by 8 bases and V by 2 bases; bases with no gene match: 6. The CDR3 contains 14 residues. This CDR3 reads CASSFGLAIDEQFF. CDR3 coding DNA: TGTGCCAGCAGCTTTGGACTAGCAATCGATGAGCAGTTCTTC.

The V and J genes are TRBV4-3 and TRBJ2-3; 9 positions match TRBD2. This CDR3 spans 16 amino acids. Germline V lookup: CDR1 LGHNA, CDR2 YSLEER. Trimming took 0 bases from V and 4 from J; bases not matched to a gene: 5. The CDR3 nucleotides read TGCGCCAGCAGCCAAGATGGGGCGGGGGGGGCAGATACGCAGTATTTT. It specifies CASSQDGAGGADTQYF.

There are a few counts of this clonotype. CDR3 nucleotides: TGTGCCAGCAGTTCGGGGTTTAATGAGCAGTTCTTC. Translated, it gives CASSSGFNEQFF. This chain uses TRBV28 with TRBJ2-1; D may be TRBD2 (5 bases). Germline V gene lookup returns CDR1 MDHEN and CDR2 SYDVKM. V was shortened by 4 bases and J by 7 bases, with 8 bases between the two germline ends. The CDR3 runs to 12 residues.

This clonotype appeared a few times. The chain couples TRBV7-2 to TRBJ2-7; 7 nucleotides agree with TRBD2. Germline trimming cut 2 bases from V and 2 bases from J; bases unmatched to any gene: 3. Germline CDR1 reads SGHTA; CDR2 reads FQGNSA. CDR3 length: 14 amino acids. The CDR3, as DNA: TGTGCCAGCAGCTTAACGGGACTAACCTACGAGCAGTACTTC. Its translation is CASSLTGLTYEQYF.

The chain uses TRBV28 and TRBJ2-5, with TRBD1 as a possible D gene (5 bases). Trimming shortened V by 6 bases and J by 1 base, and 12 bases separated the two germline ends. Looked up from germline, CDR1 is MDHEN and CDR2 is SYDVKM. The CDR3 has 14 residues. This chain's CDR3 is CASRAQVPQETQYF. The CDR3 bases are TGTGCCAGCAGAGCACAGGTACCCCAAGAGACCCAGTACTTC.

This clonotype was recorded at least ten times. This chain connects TRBV29-1 to TRBJ1-2; D is undetermined. V was clipped by 2 bases and J by 5 bases, with 18 bases between them. The CDR3 has 15 residues. The germline V gene has CDR1 SQVTM and CDR2 ANQGSEA. CDR3 sequence (DNA): TGCAGCGTTGAAAGTCCAGATCCTAACTCATATGGCTACACCTTC. Its translation: CSVESPDPNSYGYTF.

The gene calls are TRBV9 and TRBJ2-6; D might be TRBD1 (6 bases). The CDR3 has 18 amino acids. The V end lost 4 bases, the J end lost 2 bases, and 19 bases lay between the germline ends. The germline gives CDR1 SGDLS, CDR2 YYNGEE. CDR3 bases: TGTGCCAGCAGCAAGAGTGCTACAGGGTCACCTGGGGCCAACGTCCTGACTTTC. Translation: CASSKSATGSPGANVLTF.

Comments on this clonotype: The junction departs from the called germline gene at one end, perhaps through a read error. The chain recombines TRBV5-5 with TRBJ2-7; the D gene is possibly TRBD2 (5 bases). This CDR3 contains 16 residues. Germline loops: CDR1 SGHKS, CDR2 YYEKEE (reference sequence). The CDR3 spells CTSRRAAAENSYEQYF. The CDR3 DNA follows: TGTACCAGCAGGCGAGCGGCGGCGGAGAACTCCTACGAGCAGTACTTC.

This clonotype has only a few counts. The chain has TRBV6-2 or TRBV6-3 and TRBJ2-5, with D possibly TRBD1 on 5 matching bases. The CDR3 consists of 14 residues. V lost 3 bases and J 4 bases, leaving 12 bases between the germline ends. CDR1 and CDR2 from the germline V gene are MNHEY and SVGEGT. For the CDR3, the DNA is TGTGCCAGCAGTTATTCCAGGGTGAGAGAGACCCAGTACTTC. Its protein product is CASSYSRVRETQYF.

This clonotype appeared once. This chain connects TRBV9 to TRBJ1-3; a weak D match, TRBD1 (6 bases). Trimming left V 7 bases short and J 6 bases short, with 17 bases between. The CDR3 has 14 amino acids. Germline V gives CDR1 SGDLS, CDR2 YYNGEE. The CDR3, as DNA: TGTGCCAGCCTCACAGGGAACCAAGAAAACACCATATATTTT. Its protein product is CASLTGNQENTIYF.

Concerning this clonotype: A read error may account for a junction end that differs from germline. The J gene is TRBJ2-7, the V gene TRBV28, with TRBD2 matching 7 bases. The CDR3 spans 13 residues. CDR1 and CDR2 from the germline V gene are MDHEN and SYDVKM. The CDR3 here is CVSTLSGAYEQYF. The CDR3 coding sequence is TGTGTCAGCACCCTCAGCGGGGCCTACGAGCAGTACTTC.

The chain employs TRBV5-6 and TRBJ1-2; 7 bases match TRBD1. This CDR3 is 16 amino acids long. The V and J ends lost 4 bases and 5 bases, in that order; junction bases with no gene match: 14. Germline CDR1 SGHDT, CDR2 YYEEEE. This chain's CDR3 is CASSRRDRSVPYGYTF. The CDR3 region has the DNA TGTGCCAGCAGCCGCCGGGACAGATCGGTACCTTATGGCTACACCTTC.

The V and J genes are TRBV6-2 or TRBV6-3 and TRBJ2-7; 7 bases fit TRBD2. The CDR3 is made up of 15 amino acids. The ends lost 8 bases at V and 0 bases at J; junction bases unmatched: 10. Germline-derived CDR1 and CDR2 are MNHEY and SVGEGT. CDR3 loop: CASEDWGGVSYEQYF. The DNA of the CDR3 is TGTGCCAGCGAAGATTGGGGGGGAGTCTCCTACGAGCAGTACTTC.

In its sample, this clonotype was seen a few times. This rearrangement joins TRBV30 to TRBJ2-5, with TRBD1 matching over 9 bases. There are 15 residues in the CDR3. CDR1 is GTSNPN and CDR2 is SVGIG in the germline V gene (reference sequence). Unmatched junction bases numbered 7, after V lost 5 bases and J lost 0 bases. The CDR3 region is CAWGSGTGYQETQYF. The DNA for the CDR3 is TGTGCCTGGGGCTCCGGGACAGGGTACCAAGAGACCCAGTACTTC.

The chain is built from TRBV29-1 and TRBJ1-2; 8 bases align to TRBD1. Trimming took 1 base from V and 2 from J; bases not matched to a gene: 9. Germline values: CDR1 SQVTM, CDR2 ANQGSEA. The CDR3 extends over 16 amino acids. DNA of the CDR3: TGCAGCGTTGAAGTATGGGGACAGGCGACGAACTATGGCTACACCTTC. Translating it yields CSVEVWGQATNYGYTF.

V and J are TRBV20-1 and TRBJ2-7; 12 nucleotides align to TRBD2. After removal of 7 bases from V and 7 bases from J, the junction contained 11 bases not matched to a gene. The germline CDR1 and CDR2 sequences are DFQATT and SNEGSKA (reference sequence). This CDR3 has 14 amino acids. CDR3 region: CSDLATSGGCEQYF. The CDR3 DNA reads TGCAGTGACCTCGCGACTAGCGGGGGTTGTGAGCAGTACTTC.

The V gene is TRBV5-1, the J gene TRBJ2-1; D may correspond to TRBD1 or TRBD2 (5 bases each). Per germline, CDR1 SGHRS and CDR2 YFSETQ. Trimming stripped 0 bases from V and 9 bases from J, with 19 bases between. There are 16 residues in the CDR3. CDR3 residues: CASSLDGTRPTGEQFF. The CDR3, as DNA: TGCGCCAGCAGCTTGGACGGGACCCGCCCGACTGGTGAGCAGTTCTTC.